The next 28 T cell receptor beta chains were all read from a single sample in a study of T cell responses to AZD1222 COVID-19 vaccine. This table comes from immunoSEQ multiplex PCR, and its TCRdb copy is limited to in-frame clones, with some not included. The table shows fewer than 50,000 clones, with 90% occurring only once. Sequences were derived from peripheral blood, sampled 28 days after the second AZD1222 dose. The receptors come from an adult who received the AZD1222 COVID-19 vaccine.

The V and J genes are TRBV5-1 and TRBJ2-6; no reliable D call. Trimming shortened V by 1 base and J by 0 bases, and 5 bases separated the two germline ends. This CDR3 has 15 residues. The germline V gene has CDR1 SGHRS and CDR2 YFSETQ. CDR3 sequence reads: CASSLSPSGANVLTF. In DNA, the CDR3 is TGCGCCAGCAGCTTGTCACCCTCTGGGGCCAACGTCCTGACTTTC.

The CDR3 loop reads CSVTGIGLAGRTDTQYF. The CDR3 DNA reads as TGCAGCGTTACCGGCATCGGACTAGCGGGGCGGACAGATACGCAGTATTTT. The V gene is TRBV29-1, the J gene TRBJ2-3, with 12 bases matching TRBD2. Germline assignment: CDR1 SQVTM and CDR2 ANQGSEA. CDR3 length: 17 residues. V shed 5 bases and J 3 bases; nucleotides not matched to a gene: 12.

The V call is TRBV19, the J call TRBJ2-3; 8 bases match TRBD1. After removal of 5 bases from V and 1 base from J, the junction contained 8 bases not matched to a gene. The CDR3 contains 16 residues. The V gene's germline CDR1 is LNHDA and CDR2 SQIVND (reference sequence). CDR3 amino acids: CASSPGTGEGTDTQYF. The CDR3 DNA follows: TGTGCCAGTAGTCCTGGGACAGGCGAAGGCACAGATACGCAGTATTTT.

This chain connects TRBV11-2 to TRBJ2-1, with TRBD2 matching over 10 bases. The J segment lost 3 bases and the V segment lost 5 bases, leaving 4 bases of the junction unmatched. This CDR3 comprises 15 residues. In germline, CDR1 is SGHAT, CDR2 FQNNGV. Written as DNA, the CDR3 is TGTGCCAGCAGCGTCGCTAGCGGGGGCTACAATGAGCAGTTCTTC. It encodes CASSVASGGYNEQFF.

V is TRBV4-1 and J is TRBJ1-1; D unresolved. The V end was cut by 0 bases, the J end by 1 base, with 12 bases between. Germline lookup yields CDR1 MGHRA and CDR2 YSYEKL. The CDR3 covers 16 residues. CDR3 residues: CASSQERPQPNTEAFF. CDR3 DNA: TGCGCCAGCAGCCAAGAGAGGCCTCAACCGAACACTGAAGCTTTCTTT.

The sample holds one count of this clone. The chain uses TRBV29-1 and TRBJ1-1; tentative D call: TRBD1 (6 bases). The CDR3 has 14 amino acids. V was cut by 5 bases and J by 6 bases, with 19 bases left in between. From germline, CDR1 is SQVTM and CDR2 ANQGSEA. CDR3 nucleotide sequence: TGCAGCGTTCATTACGGGGGCGAGGGGTCTGAAGCTTTCTTT. Its protein is CSVHYGGEGSEAFF.

J is TRBJ2-1 and V is TRBV14, with D possibly TRBD2 on 7 matching bases. The V gene lost 1 base and the J gene lost 7 bases, with 11 bases spanning the gap. The germline gives CDR1 SGHDN, CDR2 FVKESK. This CDR3 spans 14 amino acids. CDR3 loop: CASSQVGGPNEQFF. CDR3 bases: TGTGCCAGCAGCCAAGTGGGGGGGCCTAATGAGCAGTTCTTC. Looking up the rest from reference TRBV14 and TRBJ2-1 gives the full variable domain: EAGVTQFPSHSVIEKGQTVTLRCDPISGHDNLYWYRRVMGKEIKFLLHFVKESKQDESGMPNNRFLAERTGGTYSTLKVQPAELEDSGVYFCASSQVGGPNEQFFGPGTRLTVL.

The V call is TRBV7-8, the J call TRBJ1-5; tentative D call: TRBD1 (6 bases). V lost 4 bases, J lost 2 bases, and 6 bases lay in between. Looked up from germline, CDR1 is SGHVS and CDR2 is FQNEAQ. The CDR3 runs to 13 residues. In DNA form, the CDR3 reads TGTGCCAGCAGCTGGACAGGCAATCAGCCCCAGCATTTT. Protein: CASSWTGNQPQHF.

This chain joins TRBV29-1 and TRBJ2-5; 10 bases are shared with TRBD2. The germline V gene has CDR1 SQVTM and CDR2 ANQGSEA. There are 16 residues in the CDR3. V lost 2 bases to trimming and J lost 3 bases; unmatched junction nucleotides: 9. The CDR3, as DNA: TGCAGCGTTGAATCGGTCCAGCGGGGGGGAAAAGAGACCCAGTACTTC. It translates to CSVESVQRGGKETQYF.

The chain couples TRBV7-2 to TRBJ1-2, with D unclear. The germline V and J ends were trimmed by 0 bases and 6 bases, with 20 bases remaining between them. Germline V gene lookup returns CDR1 SGHTA and CDR2 FQGNSA. There are 17 residues in the CDR3. In DNA, the CDR3 is TGTGCCAGCAGCTTAGCCCACCCAATAGACGGGAGGAATGGCTACACCTTC. It yields the protein CASSLAHPIDGRNGYTF.

The chain has TRBV9 and TRBJ1-1; D gene ambiguous. Germline V gives CDR1 SGDLS, CDR2 YYNGEE. The V and J ends lost 0 bases and 1 base respectively, with 7 bases between them. This CDR3 spans 14 amino acids. The CDR3 coding sequence is TGTGCCAGCAGCGTAGGCGGGTCGAACACTGAAGCTTTCTTT. This gives the protein CASSVGGSNTEAFF.

This chain links TRBV29-1 with TRBJ2-7; unclear D gene. The CDR3 is made up of 10 amino acids. Germline V gene lookup returns CDR1 SQVTM and CDR2 ANQGSEA. V was trimmed by 7 bases and J by 1 base, leaving 5 bases between them. The CDR3 DNA reads TGCAGCGCTGGATCCTACGAGCAGTACTTC. This sequence encodes CSAGSYEQYF.

The genes are TRBV3-1 (or the pseudogene TRBV3-2) and TRBJ2-3; either TRBD1 or TRBD2 may supply D (5 bases each). The V and J ends lost 1 base and 6 bases respectively, with 11 bases between them. The V gene's germline CDR1 is LGHDT and CDR2 YNNKEL (reference sequence). The CDR3 has 14 residues. CDR3 bases: TGTGCCAGCAGCCAAGCAGGGACGGTGGATACGCAGTATTTT. Amino acids: CASSQAGTVDTQYF.

The rearrangement uses TRBV7-7 and TRBJ1-1; no clear D. The V end was cut by 4 bases, the J end by 0 bases, with 6 bases between. This CDR3 has 13 amino acids. Germline CDR1 reads SSHAT; CDR2 reads FNYEAQ (reference sequence). Written as DNA, the CDR3 is TGTGCCAGCAGCTCAGGACTGAACACTGAAGCTTTCTTT. Translating gives CASSSGLNTEAFF.

V and J are TRBV14 and TRBJ2-7; 9 bases agree with TRBD1. Per the germline V gene, CDR1 is SGHDN and CDR2 is FVKESK. CDR3 length: 14 amino acids. V was pared by 5 bases and J by 6 bases, with 8 bases of the junction left unmatched. The CDR3: CASSMGTGFSEQYF. The CDR3 DNA sequence: TGTGCCAGCAGCATGGGGACAGGGTTTTCCGAGCAGTACTTC.

The V call is TRBV27, the J call TRBJ1-3; no clear D. This CDR3 spans 15 amino acids. CDR1 and CDR2 from the germline V gene are MNHEY and SMNVEV (reference sequence). V was trimmed by 2 bases and J by 4 bases, leaving 12 bases between them. CDR3 sequence: CASSLREGSGNTIYF. CDR3 nucleotide sequence: TGTGCCAGCAGTTTAAGGGAGGGCAGCGGAAACACCATATATTTT.

The gene calls are TRBV6-2 or TRBV6-3 and TRBJ1-4; weak D call: TRBD1 (6 bases). The germline V gene has CDR1 MNHEY and CDR2 SVGEGT. The CDR3 runs to 14 residues. V lost 5 bases, J lost 7 bases, and 14 bases lay in between. The CDR3, as DNA: TGTGCCAGCAGTCGGACAGCTCGAGGTGAAAAACTGTTTTTT. Translation: CASSRTARGEKLFF.

The genes are TRBV5-3 and TRBJ2-7, with 10 positions matching TRBD1. TRBV5-3 is identified as an open reading frame with a role that is uncertain. The CDR3 is 10 residues long. This CDR3 is CVDRGCEQYF. The CDR3 DNA sequence: TGTGTGGACAGGGGGTGCGAGCAGTACTTC.

This clone is a singleton in its sample. This rearrangement joins TRBV6-2 or TRBV6-3 to TRBJ2-6; 8 bases agree with TRBD1. Germline V lookup: CDR1 MNHEY, CDR2 SVGEGT. V lost 2 bases, J lost 0 bases, and 12 bases stayed unmatched. CDR3 length: 20 residues. The CDR3: CASSYPGRAQGASGANVLTF. The CDR3 DNA is TGTGCCAGCAGTTACCCCGGTAGGGCCCAGGGGGCCTCTGGGGCCAACGTCCTGACTTTC.

A single count supports this clone. V is TRBV4-3 and J is TRBJ1-2; D might be TRBD1 (5 bases). Between the trimmed V and J ends, which lost 0 bases and 4 bases, there was a span of 6 bases. Germline-derived CDR1 and CDR2 are LGHNA and YSLEER. The CDR3 runs 13 residues. The CDR3 DNA is TGCGCCAGCAGCCAAGACAGGGTCTATGGCTACACCTTC. It yields the protein CASSQDRVYGYTF.

The chain carries TRBV11-2 and TRBJ1-5; D not certain. Germline assignment: CDR1 SGHAT and CDR2 FQNNGV. This CDR3 has 15 amino acids. The ends were cut back, 5 bases at V and 3 bases at J, with 14 bases in the middle. The CDR3 loop reads CASSADGRINQPQHF. DNA of the CDR3: TGTGCCAGCAGCGCGGACGGGAGAATCAATCAGCCCCAGCATTTT.

The rearrangement joins TRBV5-8 to TRBJ2-3, with D hard to call. Germline V CDR1 and CDR2: SGHTS, YDEGEE. Trimming took off 4 bases at V and 6 bases at J, with 12 bases between the two ends. This CDR3 comprises 13 residues. The CDR3 here is CASSARHRDTQYF. Here the CDR3 DNA reads TGTGCCAGCAGCGCCCGCCACCGCGATACGCAGTATTTT.

The genes are TRBV6-6 and TRBJ1-6; 8 bases align to TRBD1. This CDR3 region has 15 residues. CDR1 and CDR2 (germline): MNHNY, SVGAGI (reference sequence). V dropped 7 bases and J dropped 7; count of bases not matched to a gene: 9. The CDR3 sequence is CASTSFGQGNSPLHF. CDR3 bases: TGTGCCAGCACTTCCTTTGGACAGGGCAATTCACCCCTCCACTTT.

A note on this clone: Other DNA sequences of this sample code for an identical CDR3. The chain links TRBV14 to TRBJ2-1; possibly TRBD2 for D (7 bases). Germline assignment: CDR1 SGHDN and CDR2 FVKESK. V was pared by 4 bases and J by 10 bases, with 23 bases between. The CDR3 sequence is 16 residues long. The CDR3: CASSRGSLGGRGEQFF. The CDR3 DNA reads as TGTGCCAGCAGCCGCGGGTCTTTAGGGGGGCGGGGGGAGCAGTTCTTC. Looking up the rest from reference TRBV14 and TRBJ2-1 gives the full variable domain: EAGVTQFPSHSVIEKGQTVTLRCDPISGHDNLYWYRRVMGKEIKFLLHFVKESKQDESGMPNNRFLAERTGGTYSTLKVQPAELEDSGVYFCASSRGSLGGRGEQFFGPGTRLTVL.

This chain links TRBV14 with TRBJ1-3; D possibly corresponds to TRBD1 (5 bases). Germline V gene sequence: CDR1 SGHDN, CDR2 FVKESK. This CDR3 is 16 amino acids long. V lost 2 bases and J lost 0, with 11 bases in between. CDR3 sequence (DNA): TGTGCCAGCAGCCAAAATTGGGGGACCTCTGGAAACACCATATATTTT. It encodes CASSQNWGTSGNTIYF.

J is TRBJ2-3 and V is TRBV27, with unresolved D. The CDR3 length is 11 residues. CDR1 is MNHEY and CDR2 is SMNVEV in the germline V gene (reference sequence). V lost 3 bases to trimming and J lost 6 bases, with 4 bases between them. CDR3 sequence: CASSFLDTQYF. CDR3 bases: TGTGCCAGCAGTTTTCTGGATACGCAGTATTTT.

This clone turned up a few times. This chain links TRBV7-2 with TRBJ1-1; no clear D gene. Germline-derived CDR1 and CDR2 are SGHTA and FQGNSA. The CDR3 is made up of 15 amino acids. Trimming left V 1 base short and J 1 base short, with 10 bases between. CDR3 amino acids: CASSLDGSANTEAFF. In DNA, the CDR3 is TGTGCCAGCAGCTTAGACGGCAGTGCGAACACTGAAGCTTTCTTT.

The chain is built from TRBV5-1 and TRBJ1-6; the D gene is possibly TRBD1 (5 bases). Trimming removed 5 bases from V and 9 bases from J, with 18 bases in between. The CDR3 extends over 15 amino acids. From germline, CDR1 is SGHRS and CDR2 YFSETQ. The CDR3 DNA is TGCGCCAGCAGACCATGGGGGGACGAGACTTCACCCCTCCACTTT. Translated, it gives CASRPWGDETSPLHF.